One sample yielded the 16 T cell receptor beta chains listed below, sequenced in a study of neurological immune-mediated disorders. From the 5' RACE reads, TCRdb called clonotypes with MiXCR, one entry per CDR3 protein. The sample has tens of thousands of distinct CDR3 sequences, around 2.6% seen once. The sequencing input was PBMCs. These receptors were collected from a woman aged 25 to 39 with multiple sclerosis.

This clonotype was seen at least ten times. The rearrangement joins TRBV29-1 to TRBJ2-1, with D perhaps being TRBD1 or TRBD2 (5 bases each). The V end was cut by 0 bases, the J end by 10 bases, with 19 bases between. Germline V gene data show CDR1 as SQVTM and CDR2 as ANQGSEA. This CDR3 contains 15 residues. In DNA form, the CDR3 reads TGCAGCGTTGAAGAGGGTATGCGGGTAAGGGGCGAGCAGTTCTTC. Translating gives CSVEEGMRVRGEQFF.

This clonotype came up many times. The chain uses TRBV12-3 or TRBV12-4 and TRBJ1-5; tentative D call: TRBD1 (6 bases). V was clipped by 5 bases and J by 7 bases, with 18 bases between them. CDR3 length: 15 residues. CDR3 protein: CASSPEGGRWQPQHF. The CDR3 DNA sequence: TGTGCCAGCAGTCCCGAGGGGGGGAGGTGGCAGCCCCAGCATTTT.

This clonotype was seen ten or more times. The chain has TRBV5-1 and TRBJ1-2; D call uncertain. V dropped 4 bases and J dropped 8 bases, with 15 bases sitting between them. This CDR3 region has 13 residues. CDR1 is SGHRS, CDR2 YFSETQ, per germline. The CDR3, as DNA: TGCGCCAGCAGCCCGGACCAGACGAGCGGCTACACCTTC. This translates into CASSPDQTSGYTF.

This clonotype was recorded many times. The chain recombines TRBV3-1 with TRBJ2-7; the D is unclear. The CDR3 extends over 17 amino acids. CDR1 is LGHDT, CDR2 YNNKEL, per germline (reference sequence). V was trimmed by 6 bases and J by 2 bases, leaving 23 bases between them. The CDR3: CASRLPGWRPKTYEQYF. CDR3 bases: TGTGCCAGCAGACTCCCTGGGTGGCGGCCTAAAACCTACGAGCAGTACTTC.

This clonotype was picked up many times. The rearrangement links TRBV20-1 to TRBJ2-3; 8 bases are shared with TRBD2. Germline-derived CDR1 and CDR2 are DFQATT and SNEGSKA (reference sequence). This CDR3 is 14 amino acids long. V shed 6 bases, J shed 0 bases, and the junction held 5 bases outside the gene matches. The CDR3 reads CSAPASGSTDTQYF. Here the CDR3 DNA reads TGCAGTGCCCCCGCTAGCGGGAGCACAGATACGCAGTATTTT.

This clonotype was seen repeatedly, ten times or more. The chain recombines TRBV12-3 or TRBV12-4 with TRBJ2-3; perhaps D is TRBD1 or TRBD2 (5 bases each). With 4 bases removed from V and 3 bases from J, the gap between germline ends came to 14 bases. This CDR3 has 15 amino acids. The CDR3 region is CASSWGIPKTDTQYF. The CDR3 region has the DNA TGTGCCAGCAGTTGGGGGATACCGAAAACAGATACGCAGTATTTT.

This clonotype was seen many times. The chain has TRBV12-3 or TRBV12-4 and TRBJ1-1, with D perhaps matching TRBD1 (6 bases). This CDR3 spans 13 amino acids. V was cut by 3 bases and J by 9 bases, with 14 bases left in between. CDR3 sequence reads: CASSFGGANKAFF. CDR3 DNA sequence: TGTGCCAGCAGTTTTGGGGGGGCGAATAAAGCTTTCTTT.

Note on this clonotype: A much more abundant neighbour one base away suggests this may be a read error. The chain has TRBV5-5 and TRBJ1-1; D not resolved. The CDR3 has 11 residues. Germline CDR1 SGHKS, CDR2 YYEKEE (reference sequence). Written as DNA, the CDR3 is TGTGACAGCAGCTTGAAAGCTGAAGCTTTCTTT. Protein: CDSSLKAEAFF.

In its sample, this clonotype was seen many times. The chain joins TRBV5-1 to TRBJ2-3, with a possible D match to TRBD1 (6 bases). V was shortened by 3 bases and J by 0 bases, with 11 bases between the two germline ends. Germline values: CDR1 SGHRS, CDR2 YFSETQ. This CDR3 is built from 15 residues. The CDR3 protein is CASSWTALSTDTQYF. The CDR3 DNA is TGCGCCAGCAGCTGGACAGCCTTGAGCACAGATACGCAGTATTTT.

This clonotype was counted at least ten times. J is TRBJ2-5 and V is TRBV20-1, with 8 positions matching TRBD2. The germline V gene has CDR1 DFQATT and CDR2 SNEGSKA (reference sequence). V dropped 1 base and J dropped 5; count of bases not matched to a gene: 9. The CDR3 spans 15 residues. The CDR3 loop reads CSARGAGRAGETQYF. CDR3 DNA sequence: TGCAGTGCTAGAGGGGCCGGGAGGGCGGGTGAGACCCAGTACTTC.

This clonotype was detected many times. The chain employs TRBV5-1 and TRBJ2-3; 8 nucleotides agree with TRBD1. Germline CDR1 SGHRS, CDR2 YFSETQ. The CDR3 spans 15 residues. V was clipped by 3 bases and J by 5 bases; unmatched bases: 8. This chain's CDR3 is CASSWDRTAGDTQYF. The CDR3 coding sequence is TGCGCCAGCAGCTGGGACAGGACGGCGGGAGATACGCAGTATTTT.

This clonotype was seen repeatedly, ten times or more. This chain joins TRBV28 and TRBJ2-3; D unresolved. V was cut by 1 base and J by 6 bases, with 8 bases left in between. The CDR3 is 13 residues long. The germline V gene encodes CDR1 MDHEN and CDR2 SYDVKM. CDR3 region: CASSLLGRDTQYF. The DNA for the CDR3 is TGTGCCAGCAGTTTATTAGGACGGGATACGCAGTATTTT.

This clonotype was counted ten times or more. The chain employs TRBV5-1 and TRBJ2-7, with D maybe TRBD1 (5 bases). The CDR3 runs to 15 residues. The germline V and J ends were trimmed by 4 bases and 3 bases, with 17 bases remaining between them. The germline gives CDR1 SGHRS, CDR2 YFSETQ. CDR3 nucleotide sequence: TGCGCCAGCAGCCCTGATACGGGCCAGGGCTACGAGCAGTACTTC. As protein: CASSPDTGQGYEQYF.

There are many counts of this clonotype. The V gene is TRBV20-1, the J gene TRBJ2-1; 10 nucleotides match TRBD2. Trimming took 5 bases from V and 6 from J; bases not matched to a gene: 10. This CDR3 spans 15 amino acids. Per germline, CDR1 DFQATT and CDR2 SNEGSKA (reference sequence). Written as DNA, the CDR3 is TGCAGTGCTCCTCGGCTAGCGGGAGCGGCCAATGAGCAGTTCTTC. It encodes CSAPRLAGAANEQFF.

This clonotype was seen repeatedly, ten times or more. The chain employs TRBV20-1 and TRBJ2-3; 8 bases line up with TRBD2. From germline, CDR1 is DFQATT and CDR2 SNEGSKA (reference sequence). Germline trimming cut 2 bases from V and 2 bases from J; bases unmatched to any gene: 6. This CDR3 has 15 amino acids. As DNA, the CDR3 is TGCAGTGCTAGATGGCTAGCGGGCCCCACAGATACGCAGTATTTT. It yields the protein CSARWLAGPTDTQYF.

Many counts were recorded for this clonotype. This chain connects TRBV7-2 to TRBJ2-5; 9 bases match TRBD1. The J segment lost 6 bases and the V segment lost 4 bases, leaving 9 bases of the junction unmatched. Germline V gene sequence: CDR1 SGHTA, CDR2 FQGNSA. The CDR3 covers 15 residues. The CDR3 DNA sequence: TGTGCCAGCAGCTATCAACAGGGGGCCGGACAGACCCAGTACTTC. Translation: CASSYQQGAGQTQYF.